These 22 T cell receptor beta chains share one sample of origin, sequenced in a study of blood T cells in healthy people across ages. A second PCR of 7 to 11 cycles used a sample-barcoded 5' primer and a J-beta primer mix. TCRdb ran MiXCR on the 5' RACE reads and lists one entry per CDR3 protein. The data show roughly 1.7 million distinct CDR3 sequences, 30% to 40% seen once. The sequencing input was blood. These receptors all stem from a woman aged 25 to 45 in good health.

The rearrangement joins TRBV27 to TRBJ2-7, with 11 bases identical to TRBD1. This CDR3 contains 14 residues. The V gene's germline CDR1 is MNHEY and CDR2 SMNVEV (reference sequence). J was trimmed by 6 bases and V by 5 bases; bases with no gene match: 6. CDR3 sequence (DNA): TGTGCCAGCAGTGGGGACGGGACAGGGGGCGAGCAGTACTTC. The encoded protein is CASSGDGTGGEQYF.

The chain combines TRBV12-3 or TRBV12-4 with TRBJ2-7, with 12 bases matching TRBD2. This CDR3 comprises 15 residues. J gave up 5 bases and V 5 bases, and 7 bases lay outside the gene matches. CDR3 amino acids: CASSPRLAGAHEQYF. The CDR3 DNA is TGTGCCAGCAGTCCAAGACTAGCGGGAGCCCACGAGCAGTACTTC.

The CDR3 nucleotides read TGCAGTGCAAAGACTAGCCCTATCTCCTACGAGCAGTACTTC. Translating it yields CSAKTSPISYEQYF. The chain recombines TRBV20-1 with TRBJ2-7; 7 nucleotides line up with TRBD2. CDR3 size: 14 residues. Germline values: CDR1 DFQATT, CDR2 SNEGSKA (reference sequence). Trimming at V came to 6 bases and at J to 0 bases, leaving 8 bases not matched to a gene.

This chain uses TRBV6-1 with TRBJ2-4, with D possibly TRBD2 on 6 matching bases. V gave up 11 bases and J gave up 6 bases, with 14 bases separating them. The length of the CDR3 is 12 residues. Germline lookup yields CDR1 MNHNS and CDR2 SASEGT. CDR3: CAGTTRRNIQYF. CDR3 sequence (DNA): TGTGCCGGCACGACTAGACGAAACATTCAGTACTTC.

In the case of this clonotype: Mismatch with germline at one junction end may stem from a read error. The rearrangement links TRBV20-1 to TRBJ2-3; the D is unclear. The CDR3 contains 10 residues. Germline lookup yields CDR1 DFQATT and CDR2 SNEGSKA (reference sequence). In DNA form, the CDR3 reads TGCGGTGCTAGAGATTATTATCTGTATTTT. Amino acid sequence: CGARDYYLYF.

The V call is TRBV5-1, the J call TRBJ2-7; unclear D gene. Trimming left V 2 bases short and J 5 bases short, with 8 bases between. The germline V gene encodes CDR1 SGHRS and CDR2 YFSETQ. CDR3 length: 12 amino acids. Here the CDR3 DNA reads TGCGCCAGCAGCTTCTCTACAGACGAGCAGTACTTC. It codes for CASSFSTDEQYF.

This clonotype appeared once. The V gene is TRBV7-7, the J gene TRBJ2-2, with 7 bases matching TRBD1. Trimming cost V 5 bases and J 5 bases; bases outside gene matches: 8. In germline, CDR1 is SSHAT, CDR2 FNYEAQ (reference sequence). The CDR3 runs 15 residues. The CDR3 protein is CASSPWTGVTGELFF. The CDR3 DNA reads TGTGCCAGCAGCCCCTGGACAGGAGTGACCGGGGAGCTGTTTTTT.

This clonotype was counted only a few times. CDR3 loop: CSARQGAGEQFF. The CDR3 region has the DNA TGCAGTGCTCGTCAGGGGGCTGGCGAGCAGTTCTTC. This chain links TRBV20-1 with TRBJ2-1, with 8 bases aligning to TRBD1. With 5 bases clipped from V and 10 bases from J, the junction kept 7 bases outside the gene matches. Germline CDR1 is DFQATT and CDR2 is SNEGSKA (reference sequence). This CDR3 region has 12 residues.

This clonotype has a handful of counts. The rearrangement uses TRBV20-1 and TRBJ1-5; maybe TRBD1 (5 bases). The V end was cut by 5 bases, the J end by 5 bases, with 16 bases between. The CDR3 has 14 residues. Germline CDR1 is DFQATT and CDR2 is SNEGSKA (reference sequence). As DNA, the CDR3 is TGCAGTGCTGGCCAGGGCCGGTTAGATCAGCCCCAGCATTTT. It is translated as CSAGQGRLDQPQHF.

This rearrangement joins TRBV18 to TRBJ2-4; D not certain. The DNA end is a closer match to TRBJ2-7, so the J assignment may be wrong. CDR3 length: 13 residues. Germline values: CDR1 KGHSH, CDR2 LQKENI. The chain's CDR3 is CASSPGSFYEQYF. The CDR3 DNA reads TGTGCCAGCTCACCAGGCTCATTTTACGAGCAGTACTTC.

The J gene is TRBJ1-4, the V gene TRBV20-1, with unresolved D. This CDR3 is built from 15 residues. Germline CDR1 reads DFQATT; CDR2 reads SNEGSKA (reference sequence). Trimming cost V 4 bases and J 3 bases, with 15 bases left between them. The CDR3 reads CSAKGAAGSNEKLFF. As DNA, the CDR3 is TGCAGTGCTAAAGGAGCTGCGGGGTCTAATGAAAAACTGTTTTTT.

DNA of the CDR3: TGCAGCGGGCGGCAAGATATGAGCACTGAAGCTTTCTTT. Translated, it gives CSGRQDMSTEAFF. This chain uses TRBV29-1 with TRBJ1-1; D is uncertain. CDR3 length: 13 amino acids. V lost 7 bases, J lost 4 bases, and 16 bases lay in between. The V gene's germline CDR1 is SQVTM and CDR2 ANQGSEA.

The DNA of the CDR3 is TGTGCCAGCAGCACCCGGATCAATCCTCACTCGGATACGCAGTATTTT. This codes for CASSTRINPHSDTQYF. The rearrangement joins TRBV7-2 to TRBJ2-3; D ambiguous. This CDR3 region has 16 residues. The V end was cut by 5 bases, the J end by 6 bases, with 21 bases between. The V gene's germline CDR1 is SGHTA and CDR2 FQGNSA.

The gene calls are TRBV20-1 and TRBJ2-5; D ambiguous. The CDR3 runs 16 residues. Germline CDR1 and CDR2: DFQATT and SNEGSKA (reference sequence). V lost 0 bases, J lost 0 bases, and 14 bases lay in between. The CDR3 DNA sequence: TGCAGTGCTAGAGATCAAAACCAATGGTACCAAGAGACCCAGTACTTC. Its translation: CSARDQNQWYQETQYF.

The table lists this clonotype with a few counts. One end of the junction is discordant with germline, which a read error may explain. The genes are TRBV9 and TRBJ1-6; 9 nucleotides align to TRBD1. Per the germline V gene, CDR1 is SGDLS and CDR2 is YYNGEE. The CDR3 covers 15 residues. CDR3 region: CASSAEGQGYSPLHF. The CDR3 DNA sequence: TGTGCCAGCAGCGCAGAGGGACAGGGCTATTCGCCCCTCCACTTT.

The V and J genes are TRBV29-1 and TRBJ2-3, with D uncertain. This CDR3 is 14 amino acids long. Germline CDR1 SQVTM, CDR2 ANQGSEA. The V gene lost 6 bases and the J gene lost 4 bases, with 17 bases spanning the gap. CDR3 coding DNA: TGCAGCGTCGTCCCCCGCGGTGGAGCAGATACGCAGTATTTT. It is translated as CSVVPRGGADTQYF.

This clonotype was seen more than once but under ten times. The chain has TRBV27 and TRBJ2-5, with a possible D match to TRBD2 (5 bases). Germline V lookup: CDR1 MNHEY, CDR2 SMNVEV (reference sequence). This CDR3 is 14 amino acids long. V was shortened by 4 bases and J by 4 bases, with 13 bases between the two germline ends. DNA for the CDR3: TGTGCCAGCAGTTGGCGAGGGTTAGGAGAGACCCAGTACTTC. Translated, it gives CASSWRGLGETQYF.

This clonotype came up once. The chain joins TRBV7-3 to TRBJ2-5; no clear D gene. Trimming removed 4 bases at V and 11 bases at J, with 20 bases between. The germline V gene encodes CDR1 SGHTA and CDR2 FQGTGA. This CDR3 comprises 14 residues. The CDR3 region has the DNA TGTGCCAGCAGCTCGCCCCCACCGGCCAATGAGCAGTACTTC. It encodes CASSSPPPANEQYF. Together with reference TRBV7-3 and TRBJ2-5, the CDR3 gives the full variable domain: GAGVSQTPSNKVTEKGKYVELRCDPISGHTALYWYRQSLGQGPEFLIYFQGTGAADDSGLPNDRFFAVRPEGSVSTLKIQRTERGDSAVYLCASSSPPPANEQYFGPGTRLLVL.

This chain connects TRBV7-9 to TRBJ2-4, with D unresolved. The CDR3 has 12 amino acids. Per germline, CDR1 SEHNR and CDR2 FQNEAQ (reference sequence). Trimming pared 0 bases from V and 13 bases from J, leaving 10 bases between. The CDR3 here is CASSLASIEQYF. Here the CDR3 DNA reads TGTGCCAGCAGCTTAGCGTCCATTGAGCAGTACTTC.

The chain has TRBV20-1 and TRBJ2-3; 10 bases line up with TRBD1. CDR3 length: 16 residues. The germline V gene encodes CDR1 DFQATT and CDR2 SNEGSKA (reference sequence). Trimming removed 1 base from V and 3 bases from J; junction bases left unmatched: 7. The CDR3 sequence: CSARAWDRGRTDTQYF. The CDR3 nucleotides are TGCAGTGCTAGAGCCTGGGACAGGGGTAGGACAGATACGCAGTATTTT.

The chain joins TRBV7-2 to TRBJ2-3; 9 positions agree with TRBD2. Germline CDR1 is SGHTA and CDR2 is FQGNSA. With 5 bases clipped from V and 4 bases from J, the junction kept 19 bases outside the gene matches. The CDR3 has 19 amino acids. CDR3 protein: CASSLGWASGAGSADTQYF. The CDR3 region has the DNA TGTGCCAGCAGCCTCGGGTGGGCTAGCGGGGCGGGGAGCGCAGATACGCAGTATTTT. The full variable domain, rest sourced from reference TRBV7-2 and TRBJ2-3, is GAGVSQSPSNKVTEKGKDVELRCDPISGHTALYWYRQSLGQGLEFLIYFQGNSAPDKSGLPSDRFSAERTGGSVSTLTIQRTQQEDSAVYLCASSLGWASGAGSADTQYFGPGTRLTVL.

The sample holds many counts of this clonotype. In DNA form, the CDR3 reads TGCAGCGTTGAAAGTCAGGTTGGCTATGGCTACACCTTC. Translation: CSVESQVGYGYTF. The chain is built from TRBV29-1 and TRBJ1-2; unclear D gene. Deletions cut 2 bases from V and 4 bases from J, with 11 bases between. The germline gives CDR1 SQVTM, CDR2 ANQGSEA. This CDR3 spans 13 amino acids.